A single sample gave rise to the 22 T cell receptor beta chains below, sequenced in a study of metastatic and nonmetastatic thyroid tumors. Treatment of any kind had been given to no patient before thyroid surgery. TCRdb reprocessed the PCR reads using MiXCR. Among tens of thousands of clones listed, roughly a quarter were seen once. Sample: blood. The receptor source for this set is a female donor with papillary thyroid cancer or a benign thyroid nodule (not recorded which). Some clones in this sample may be carry-over from other donors' samples.

The genes are TRBV21-1 and TRBJ2-3; the DNA was not used to check the table's D call, TRBD1. TRBV21-1 is a recognized pseudogene. The CDR3 extends over 18 amino acids. The CDR3 region has the DNA TGTGCCAGCAGCGAAGGAACAGGGGGCTCCTATTGCACAGATACGCAGTATTTT. Its protein product is CASSEGTGGSYCTDTQYF.

This clone is medium-sized in the sample. The V gene is TRBV6-1, the J gene TRBJ1-4; D possibly corresponds to TRBD1 (6 bases). V shed 5 bases and J shed 4 bases, with 8 bases lying between them. The CDR3 consists of 13 residues. The germline gives CDR1 MNHNS, CDR2 SASEGT. The CDR3 nucleotides are TGTGCCAGCAGTCAGGGGTATAATGAAAAACTGTTTTTT. Translated, it gives CASSQGYNEKLFF.

The V gene is TRBV5-1, the J gene TRBJ2-6, with a weak D call TRBD1 (5 bases). V was shortened by 4 bases and J by 1 base, with 15 bases between the two germline ends. Germline values: CDR1 SGHRS, CDR2 YFSETQ. This CDR3 contains 17 residues. The CDR3: CASSQGVPGSGANVLTF. CDR3 DNA sequence: TGCGCCAGCAGCCAGGGTGTTCCGGGTTCTGGGGCCAACGTCCTGACTTTC.

In this sample, this clone turned up many times. J is TRBJ2-5 and V is TRBV7-9, with D uncertain. The germline gives CDR1 SEHNR, CDR2 FQNEAQ (reference sequence). The CDR3 is 11 residues long. V was clipped by 4 bases and J by 10 bases, with 10 bases between them. This CDR3 is CASSSIFGQYF. The CDR3 DNA sequence: TGTGCCAGCAGCTCCATCTTTGGCCAGTACTTC. The full variable domain, its missing parts supplied by reference TRBV7-9 and TRBJ2-5, is DTGVSQNPRHKITKRGQNVTFRCDPISEHNRLYWYRQTLGQGPEFLTYFQNEAQLEKSRLLSDRFSAERPKGSFSTLEIQRTEQGDSAMYLCASSSIFGQYFGPGTRLLVL.

By sample share, this clone is medium-sized (0.01 to 0.1%). This chain uses TRBV6-2 or TRBV6-3 with TRBJ2-1; 7 positions match TRBD2. The CDR3 has 20 amino acids. V lost 0 bases and J lost 1; bases outside the gene matches: 15. Germline V lookup: CDR1 MNHEY, CDR2 SVGEGT. For the CDR3, the DNA is TGTGCCAGCAGTTACTCGATTTGGGCTAGCGGTGACAATTCCTACAATGAGCAGTTCTTC. Its translation is CASSYSIWASGDNSYNEQFF.

This clone was counted only a few times. J is TRBJ2-7 and V is TRBV12-3 or TRBV12-4; D might be TRBD2 (6 bases). The ends were cut back, 10 bases at V and 4 bases at J, with 14 bases in the middle. This CDR3 has 12 residues. CDR3 nucleotide sequence: TGTGCCACTTCGGAGGGCCTGTACGAGCAGTACTTC. This gives the protein CATSEGLYEQYF.

This clone came up many times. Other DNA sequences in this sample translate to the same CDR3. The V call is TRBV28, the J call TRBJ2-5; D remains ambiguous. Germline V CDR1 and CDR2: MDHEN, SYDVKM. V lost 2 bases to trimming and J lost 5 bases, with 12 bases between them. This CDR3 spans 14 amino acids. CDR3 sequence: CASSLTQRRETQYF. As DNA, the CDR3 is TGTGCCAGCAGTTTAACACAGAGAAGGGAGACCCAGTACTTC.

This clone was seen many times. The V gene is TRBV5-4, the J gene TRBJ1-1; D possibly corresponds to TRBD1 (5 bases). Trimming pared 4 bases from V and 1 base from J, leaving 14 bases between. The CDR3 consists of 15 residues. CDR1 SGHNT and CDR2 YYREEE come from the germline V gene (reference sequence). The CDR3 is CASSLDKGQNTEAFF. CDR3 bases: TGTGCCAGCAGCCTCGATAAGGGGCAGAACACTGAAGCTTTCTTT.

V is TRBV6-5 and J is TRBJ2-1; D is perhaps TRBD1 or TRBD2 (5 bases each). The germline CDR1 and CDR2 sequences are MNHEY and SVGAGI. V lost 0 bases and J 15 bases, leaving 12 bases between the germline ends. The CDR3 totals 12 residues. The CDR3 sequence is CASSYSGDGAFF. The CDR3 region has the DNA TGTGCCAGCAGTTACTCGGGGGACGGGGCGTTCTTC.

This clone was seen repeatedly, ten times or more. The chain is built from TRBV5-8 and TRBJ2-4; 7 bases are a match to TRBD1. The CDR3 has 15 residues. The V and J ends lost 3 bases and 0 bases, in that order; junction bases with no gene match: 3. Germline loops: CDR1 SGHTS, CDR2 YDEGEE. The CDR3 loop is CASSYTGAAKNIQYF. CDR3 in DNA: TGTGCCAGCAGCTATACAGGGGCAGCCAAAAACATTCAGTACTTC.

This clone was seen only a few times. This chain links TRBV2 with TRBJ1-5; D gene ambiguous. This CDR3 contains 12 residues. Looked up from germline, CDR1 is SNHLY and CDR2 is FYNNEI. Trimming left V 8 bases short and J 4 bases short, with 9 bases between. CDR3 amino acids: CASSWSNQPQHF. The CDR3 DNA reads TGTGCCAGCTCCTGGAGTAATCAGCCCCAGCATTTT.

This clone was seen repeatedly, ten times or more. V is TRBV19 and J is TRBJ2-7, with a tentative D call TRBD2 (5 bases). From germline, CDR1 is LNHDA and CDR2 SQIVND (reference sequence). The CDR3 sequence is 13 residues long. V was pared by 5 bases and J by 4 bases, with 12 bases between. CDR3 region: CASSPPGKYEQYF. The CDR3 nucleotides read TGTGCCAGTAGTCCCCCCGGGAAATACGAGCAGTACTTC.

This clone is classed as medium-sized. At the DNA level, this CDR3 is encoded by other sequences in the same sample as well. The CDR3 loop is CASSDGSGSNEQFF. The CDR3 DNA follows: TGTGCCAGCAGTGACGGAAGTGGCTCCAATGAGCAGTTCTTC. The V and J genes are TRBV6-4 and TRBJ2-1; D uncertain. V was shortened by 2 bases and J by 6 bases, with 11 bases between the two germline ends. The CDR3 runs to 14 residues. Per germline, CDR1 MRHNA and CDR2 SNTAGT.

The chain employs TRBV6-1 and TRBJ2-1; no clear D. Germline values: CDR1 MNHNS, CDR2 SASEGT. With 1 base removed from V and 6 bases from J, the gap between germline ends came to 7 bases. This CDR3 is built from 13 residues. The CDR3 protein is CASSEGNFNEQFF. CDR3 bases: TGTGCCAGCAGTGAAGGGAATTTCAATGAGCAGTTCTTC.

By frequency in the sample, this clone is medium-sized. The V gene is TRBV27, the J gene TRBJ2-7; D is possibly TRBD1 or TRBD2 (5 bases each). The CDR3 covers 13 residues. Germline CDR1 reads MNHEY; CDR2 reads SMNVEV (reference sequence). The V and J ends lost 3 bases and 4 bases respectively, with 10 bases between them. The CDR3: CASSLVWGYEQYF. The CDR3 region has the DNA TGTGCCAGCAGTTTGGTATGGGGGTACGAGCAGTACTTC.

At least ten counts were recorded for this clone. A much larger clone lies one base from this, so it may be a read error. The gene calls are TRBV24-1 and TRBJ2-1; 9 positions match TRBD2. Germline assignment: CDR1 KGHDR and CDR2 SFDVKD. This CDR3 contains 16 residues. The CDR3 nucleotides read TGTGCCATCAGTGATTTTGGGCTAGCGGGAATGGATGAGCAGTTCTTC. It encodes CAISDFGLAGMDEQFF.

The chain uses TRBV20-1 and TRBJ1-2; the D gene is possibly TRBD1 (6 bases). The CDR3 runs to 16 residues. Germline V gene lookup returns CDR1 DFQATT and CDR2 SNEGSKA (reference sequence). Between the trimmed V and J ends, which lost 3 bases and 0 bases, there was a span of 17 bases. The CDR3 DNA is TGCAGTGCTAGCAGGGGTGGAACGGGAGCTAACTATGGCTACACCTTC. Translation gives CSASRGGTGANYGYTF.

This clone was observed at least ten times. The chain is built from TRBV28 and TRBJ1-3, with TRBD1 as a possible D gene (6 bases). This CDR3 contains 14 residues. V was trimmed by 7 bases and J by 0 bases, leaving 10 bases between them. In germline, CDR1 is MDHEN, CDR2 SYDVKM. This chain's CDR3 is CASKGHLSGNTIYF. The CDR3 region has the DNA TGTGCCAGCAAGGGACACCTCTCTGGAAACACCATATATTTT.

In its sample, this clone was seen a few times. This sequence joins TRBV9 and TRBJ2-7, with 7 bases that match TRBD2. The CDR3 length is 13 residues. CDR1 and CDR2 (germline): SGDLS, YYNGEE. V shed 3 bases and J 5 bases; nucleotides not matched to a gene: 5. CDR3 region: CASSERAGHEQYF. CDR3 nucleotide sequence: TGTGCCAGCAGCGAGAGAGCGGGACACGAGCAGTACTTC. Based on the CDR3 plus reference TRBV9 and TRBJ2-7, the full variable domain is DSGVTQTPKHLITATGQRVTLRCSPRSGDLSVYWYQQSLDQGLQFLIQYYNGEERAKGNILERFSAQQFPDLHSELNLSSLELGDSALYFCASSERAGHEQYFGPGTRLTVT.

The V gene is TRBV20-1, the J gene TRBJ2-1; 8 nucleotides align to TRBD2. The V gene end was trimmed by 0 bases and the J gene end by 10 bases; junction bases not matched to a gene: 8. Germline V gives CDR1 DFQATT, CDR2 SNEGSKA (reference sequence). The CDR3 runs 14 residues. CDR3 loop: CSARESSGLREQFF. The CDR3 DNA is TGCAGTGCTAGAGAGTCTAGCGGGTTAAGAGAGCAGTTCTTC.

This clone occurred many times. J is TRBJ2-1 and V is TRBV3-1; TRBD1 matches 8 bases. The J segment lost 8 bases and the V segment lost 2 bases, leaving 11 bases of the junction unmatched. The germline V gene has CDR1 LGHDT and CDR2 YNNKEL (reference sequence). This CDR3 region has 16 residues. CDR3 bases: TGTGCCAGCAGCCAAATAGGTTCAGGGGGCGCGGATGAGCAGTTCTTC. Translation: CASSQIGSGGADEQFF.

This clone was recorded a few times. The V gene is TRBV6-1, the J gene TRBJ2-7, with D unresolved. The CDR3 covers 13 residues. V lost 6 bases, J lost 7 bases, and 16 bases lay in between. The germline CDR1 and CDR2 sequences are MNHNS and SASEGT. The CDR3 sequence is CASSRPPGVEQYF. In DNA form, the CDR3 reads TGTGCCAGCAGCCGCCCCCCGGGTGTAGAGCAGTACTTC.